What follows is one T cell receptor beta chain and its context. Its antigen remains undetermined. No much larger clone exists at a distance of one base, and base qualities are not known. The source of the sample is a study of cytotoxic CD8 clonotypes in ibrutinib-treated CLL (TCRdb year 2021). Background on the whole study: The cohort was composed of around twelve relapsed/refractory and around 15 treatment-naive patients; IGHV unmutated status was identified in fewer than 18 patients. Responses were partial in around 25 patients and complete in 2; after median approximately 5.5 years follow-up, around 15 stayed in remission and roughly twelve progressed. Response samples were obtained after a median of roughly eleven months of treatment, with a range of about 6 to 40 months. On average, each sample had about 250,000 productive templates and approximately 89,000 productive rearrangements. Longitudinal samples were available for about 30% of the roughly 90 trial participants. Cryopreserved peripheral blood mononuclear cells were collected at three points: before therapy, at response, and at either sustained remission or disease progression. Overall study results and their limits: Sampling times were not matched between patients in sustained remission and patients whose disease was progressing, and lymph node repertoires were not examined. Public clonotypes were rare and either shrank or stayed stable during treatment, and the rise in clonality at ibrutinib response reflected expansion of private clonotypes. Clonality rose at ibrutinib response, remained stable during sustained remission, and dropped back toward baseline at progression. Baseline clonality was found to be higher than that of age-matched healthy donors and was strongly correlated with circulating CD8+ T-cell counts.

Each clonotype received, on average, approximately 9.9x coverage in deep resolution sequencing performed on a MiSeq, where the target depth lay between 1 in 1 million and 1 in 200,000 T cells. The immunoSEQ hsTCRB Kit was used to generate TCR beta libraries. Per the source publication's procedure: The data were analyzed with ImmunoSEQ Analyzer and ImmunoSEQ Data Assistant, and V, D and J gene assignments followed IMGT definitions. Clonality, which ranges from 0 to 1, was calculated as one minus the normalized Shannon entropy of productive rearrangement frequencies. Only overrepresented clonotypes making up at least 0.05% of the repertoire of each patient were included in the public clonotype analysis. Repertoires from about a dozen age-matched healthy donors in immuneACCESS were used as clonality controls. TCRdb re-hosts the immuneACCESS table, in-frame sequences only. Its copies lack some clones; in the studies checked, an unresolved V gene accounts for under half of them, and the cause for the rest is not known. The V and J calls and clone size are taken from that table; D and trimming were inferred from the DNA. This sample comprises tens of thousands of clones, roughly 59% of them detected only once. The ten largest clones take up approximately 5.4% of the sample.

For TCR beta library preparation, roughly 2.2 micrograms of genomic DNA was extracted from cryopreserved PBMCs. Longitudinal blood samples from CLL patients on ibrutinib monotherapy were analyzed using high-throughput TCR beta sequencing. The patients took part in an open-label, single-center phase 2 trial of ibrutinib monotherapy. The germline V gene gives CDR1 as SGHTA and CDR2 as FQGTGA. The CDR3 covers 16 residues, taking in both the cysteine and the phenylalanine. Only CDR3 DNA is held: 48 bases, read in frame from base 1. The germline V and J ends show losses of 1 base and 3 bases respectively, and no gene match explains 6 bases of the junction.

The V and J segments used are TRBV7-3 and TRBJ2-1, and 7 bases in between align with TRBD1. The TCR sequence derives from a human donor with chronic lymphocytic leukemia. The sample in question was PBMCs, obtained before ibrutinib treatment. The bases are TGTGCCAGCAGCTTAATTGGGACAGCGGTCTACAATGAGCAGTTCTTC. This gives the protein CASSLIGTAVYNEQFF.